This TCR beta chain was identified during a study of blood T cell repertoires in COVID-19. As for the study in general: Sites across the United States, Italy and Spain contributed samples from acute and convalescent COVID-19. T cells, B-cell-depleted T cells, or PBMCs provided the cDNA or gDNA that served as material.

As processed by the authors: Estimated nucleated cell counts came from reference gene primer amplification. Using immunoSEQ multiplex PCR, the repertoire was profiled, and TCRdb retains in-frame clones only, with some absent. Clonal size and the V and J genes are those of that table, whereas D and trimming came from the DNA. The sample shows over 150,000 clones, approximately 90% of them seen only once. The clonotype originates from a woman aged 60 to 75 who had recovered from COVID-19. The sequenced sample consisted of peripheral blood.

For the CDR3, the DNA is TGTGCCATACGAAAACGGGACACTCCCTACAATGAGCAGTTCTTC. Translating gives CAIRKRDTPYNEQFF. The V and J genes are TRBV6-5 and TRBJ2-1; maybe TRBD1 (6 bases). CDR3 size: 15 residues. CDR1 MNHEY and CDR2 SVGAGI come from the germline V gene. The V gene lost 10 bases and the J gene lost 2 bases, with 18 bases spanning the gap.